A single sample is the source of the 6 T cell receptor beta chains below, sequenced in a study of regulatory T cells in long-lasting Graves disease. Assembly of TCR beta libraries relied on iRepertoire HTBI primers together with Arm-PCR of CDR3 regions. TCRdb reanalysed the multiplex PCR reads using MiXCR and keeps one entry per CDR3 protein. The sample holds about 430,000 distinct CDR3 sequences, around 20% seen once. Time point given: persistent/refractory GD, antithyroid drugs over 5 years with positive TRAb. RNA extracted from PBMCs served as the sequencing template. Sequenced here: peripheral blood mononuclear cells (PBMCs), sampled when the disease was refractory, from a patient treated with antithyroid drugs. Receptors originate from a female donor with Graves disease.

Ten or more counts support this clonotype. This chain connects TRBV28 to TRBJ2-5, with unresolved D. The CDR3 has 12 residues. Germline-derived CDR1 and CDR2 are MDHEN and SYDVKM. With 5 bases removed from V and 5 bases from J, the gap between germline ends came to 9 bases. The CDR3 loop is CASSKHRETQYF. CDR3 DNA sequence: TGTGCCAGCAGTAAGCACCGGGAGACCCAGTACTTC. The variable domain in full, with the rest retrieved from reference TRBV28 and TRBJ2-5, is DVKVTQSSRYLVKRTGEKVFLECVQDMDHENMFWYRQDPGLGLRLIYFSYDVKMKEKGDIPEGYSVSREKKERFSLILESASTNQTSMYLCASSKHRETQYFGPGTRLLVL.

This clonotype has at least ten counts. The rearrangement joins TRBV3-1 to TRBJ2-5, with 7 nucleotides matching TRBD2. CDR3 length: 13 amino acids. Germline V CDR1 and CDR2: LGHDT, YNNKEL (reference sequence). V gave up 10 bases and J gave up 5 bases; unmatched junction bases: 10. The CDR3 sequence is CATQAGRRETQYF. The CDR3 DNA sequence: TGTGCCACCCAGGCCGGGAGGCGGGAGACCCAGTACTTC.

The sample holds a few counts of this clonotype. The chain combines TRBV30 with TRBJ1-5; D ambiguous. The CDR3 loop spans 16 amino acids. Trimming took off 1 base at V and 3 bases at J, with 16 bases between the two ends. In germline, CDR1 is GTSNPN, CDR2 SVGIG (reference sequence). CDR3 in DNA: TGTGCCTGGAGTGGAGGAGGCCCGAATATCAATCAGCCCCAGCATTTT. Protein: CAWSGGGPNINQPQHF. Full variable domain (outside the CDR3, taken from reference TRBV30 and TRBJ1-5): SQTIHQWPATLVQPVGSPLSLECTVEGTSNPNLYWYRQAAGRGLQLLFYSVGIGQISSEVPQNLSASRPQDRQFILSSKKLLLSDSGFYLCAWSGGGPNINQPQHFGDGTRLSIL.

The sample holds many counts of this clonotype. The chain links TRBV20-1 to TRBJ1-5; D gene uncertain. Trimming cost V 6 bases and J 3 bases, with 15 bases left between them. The germline V gene has CDR1 DFQATT and CDR2 SNEGSKA (reference sequence). The CDR3 covers 14 residues. The CDR3 coding sequence is TGCAGTGCCCCCCCGACTACAAACAATCAGCCCCAGCATTTT. Protein product: CSAPPTTNNQPQHF.

Ten or more counts support this clonotype. The gene calls are TRBV2 and TRBJ1-4; the D gene is possibly TRBD1 (6 bases). CDR1 and CDR2 (germline): SNHLY, FYNNEI. V gave up 3 bases and J gave up 10 bases, with 18 bases separating them. CDR3 length: 15 residues. The CDR3 nucleotides are TGTGCCAGCAGTGAGGGATGGGGGGGCTTGGGAAAACTGTTTTTT. Translating gives CASSEGWGGLGKLFF. Full variable domain (remainder filled in from reference TRBV2 and TRBJ1-4): EPEVTQTPSHQVTQMGQEVILRCVPISNHLYFYWYRQILGQKVEFLVSFYNNEISEKSEIFDDQFSVERPDGSNFTLKIRSTKLEDSAMYFCASSEGWGGLGKLFFGSGTQLSVL.

This chain's CDR3 is CAWSAWGDGYTF. In DNA, the CDR3 is TGTGCCTGGAGTGCCTGGGGGGACGGCTACACCTTC. The chain employs TRBV30 and TRBJ1-2; D possibly corresponds to TRBD1 (5 bases). The germline V and J ends were trimmed by 1 base and 8 bases, with 11 bases remaining between them. The germline V gene has CDR1 GTSNPN and CDR2 SVGIG (reference sequence). The CDR3 covers 12 residues.